This record covers a single T cell receptor (beta chain). The junction differs from germline at one of its ends, possibly a read error. The data were taken from a study of T cell changes during pregnancy in multiple sclerosis. Some clones are missing from TCRdb's copy, which holds only in-frame ones; the method was immunoSEQ multiplex PCR. The repertoire has roughly 60,000 clones, 85% to 90% of them found once; the top ten carry 0.45% to 0.75%. The length of the CDR3 is 13 residues. CDR1 and CDR2 (germline): KGHSH, LQKENI. The J gene is TRBJ2-5, the V gene TRBV18; the D is unclear. The receptor was isolated from a female donor with multiple sclerosis, enrolled in a pregnancy study. Source: CD4+ T cells from peripheral blood mononuclear cells, taken in the first trimester of pregnancy. This chain's CDR3 is CASSPDTQGTQYF. In DNA, the CDR3 is TGTGCCAGCTCACCCGACACTCAAGGGACCCAGTACTTC. The full variable domain, completed using reference TRBV18 and TRBJ2-5, is NAGVMQNPRHLVRRRGQEARLRCSPMKGHSHVYWYRQLPEEGLKFMVYLQKENIIDESGMPKERFSAEFPKEGPSILRIQQVVRGDSAAYFCASSPDTQGTQYFGPGTRLLVL.